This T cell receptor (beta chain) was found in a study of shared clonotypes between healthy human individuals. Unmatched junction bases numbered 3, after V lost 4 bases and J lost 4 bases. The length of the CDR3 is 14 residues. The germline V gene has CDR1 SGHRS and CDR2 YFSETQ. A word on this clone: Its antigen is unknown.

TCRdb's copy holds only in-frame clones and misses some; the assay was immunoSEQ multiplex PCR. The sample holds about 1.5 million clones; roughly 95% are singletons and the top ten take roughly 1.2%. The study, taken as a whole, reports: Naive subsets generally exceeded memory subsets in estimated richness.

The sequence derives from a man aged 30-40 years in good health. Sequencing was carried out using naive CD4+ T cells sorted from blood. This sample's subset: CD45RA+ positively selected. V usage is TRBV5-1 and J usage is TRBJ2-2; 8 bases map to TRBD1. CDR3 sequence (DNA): TGCGCCAGCAGCGGACAGGGACCCACCGGGGAGCTGTTTTTT. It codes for CASSGQGPTGELFF. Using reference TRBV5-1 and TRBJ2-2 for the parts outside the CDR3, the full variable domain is KAGVTQTPRYLIKTRGQQVTLSCSPISGHRSVSWYQQTPGQGLQFLFEYFSETQRNKGNFPGRFSGRQFSNSRSEMNVSTLELGDSALYLCASSGQGPTGELFFGEGSRLTVL.